This T cell receptor (beta chain) is from a study of blood T cells in healthy people across ages. Every donor contributed roughly 10 milliliters of peripheral blood by blood draw. Combining a sample-barcoded 5' primer with a J-beta primer mix, a second PCR ran for roughly 6 to 11 cycles. TCRdb called the 5' RACE reads again in MiXCR, with one record for every CDR3 protein. Of some 1.4 million distinct CDR3 sequences in the sample, approximately 40% were seen once. As regards this clonotype: Its antigen is undetermined.

Trimming took 3 bases from V and 0 from J, leaving 15 bases between them. CDR3 size: 18 residues. Study-wide findings and caveats: Strong correlation existed between TCR beta diversity and naive T cell percentage.

This clonotype was obtained from a woman aged 18-29 years in good health. Sequences were obtained from blood. The chain carries TRBV12-3 or TRBV12-4 and TRBJ2-6; D uncertain. Here the CDR3 reads CASSFLTAGVSGANVLTF. Written as DNA, the CDR3 is TGTGCCAGCAGTTTCCTAACGGCAGGAGTCTCTGGGGCCAACGTCCTGACTTTC.